The 23 T cell receptor beta chains listed next were all sequenced from one sample in a study of blood T cell repertoires in COVID-19. TCRdb keeps only in-frame clones here, not all; method: immunoSEQ multiplex PCR. The sample shows approximately 200,000 clones, about 88% of them seen only once. The sequenced material came from peripheral blood. These receptors came from a man aged 35-49 years with active or convalescent COVID-19.

This clone was seen only once. This chain connects TRBV24-1 to TRBJ1-2; 10 bases are shared with TRBD1. This CDR3 region has 17 residues. V was clipped by 3 bases and J by 6 bases; unmatched bases: 12. Germline CDR1 KGHDR, CDR2 SFDVKD. The CDR3 loop is CATSDGGDRGLDDGYTF. CDR3 DNA sequence: TGTGCCACCAGTGATGGGGGGGACAGGGGCCTTGACGATGGCTACACCTTC.

The V call is TRBV15, the J call TRBJ1-5, with D possibly being TRBD1 (6 bases). This CDR3 is built from 14 residues. Per the germline V gene, CDR1 is LNHNV and CDR2 is YYDKDF (reference sequence). Trimming took 4 bases from V and 4 from J, leaving 11 bases between them. In DNA, the CDR3 is TGTGCCACCAGCATAAGGACAGCTAATCAGCCCCAGCATTTT. Encoded protein: CATSIRTANQPQHF. Drawing the rest from reference TRBV15 and TRBJ1-5, the complete variable domain is DAMVIQNPRYQVTQFGKPVTLSCSQTLNHNVMYWYQQKSSQAPKLLFHYYDKDFNNEADTPDNFQSRRPNTSFCFLDIRSPGLGDTAMYLCATSIRTANQPQHFGDGTRLSIL.

The genes are TRBV27 and TRBJ2-7; 8 bases line up with TRBD1. V lost 6 bases and J lost 0; bases outside the gene matches: 7. Germline V gene data show CDR1 as MNHEY and CDR2 as SMNVEV (reference sequence). This CDR3 is built from 15 residues. The CDR3 here is CASSWTGTNSYEQYF. Written as DNA, the CDR3 is TGTGCCAGCAGCTGGACAGGGACCAACTCCTACGAGCAGTACTTC.

This clone was found once. This chain joins TRBV28 and TRBJ1-1, with D possibly matching TRBD1 (6 bases). V lost 5 bases and J lost 7, with 20 bases in between. This CDR3 comprises 15 residues. Germline lookup yields CDR1 MDHEN and CDR2 SYDVKM. The CDR3, as DNA: TGTGCCAGCAGTGAAAGGACTCAGGGGAAAAATGAAGCTTTCTTT. Amino acids: CASSERTQGKNEAFF.

This clone has only one observation. The gene calls are TRBV28 and TRBJ1-1; maybe TRBD1 (6 bases). V shed 10 bases and J shed 0 bases, with 18 bases lying between them. Germline CDR1 reads MDHEN; CDR2 reads SYDVKM. CDR3 length: 15 residues. The CDR3 region is CATETGTRMNTEAFF. The CDR3 region has the DNA TGTGCCACTGAGACAGGTACGAGAATGAACACTGAAGCTTTCTTT. The entire variable domain, with the rest obtained from reference TRBV28 and TRBJ1-1, is as follows: DVKVTQSSRYLVKRTGEKVFLECVQDMDHENMFWYRQDPGLGLRLIYFSYDVKMKEKGDIPEGYSVSREKKERFSLILESASTNQTSMYLCATETGTRMNTEAFFGQGTRLTVV.

The rearrangement joins TRBV4-1 to TRBJ2-1, with 10 bases aligning to TRBD2. This CDR3 is built from 15 residues. CDR1 MGHRA and CDR2 YSYEKL come from the germline V gene. After removal of 5 bases from V and 0 bases from J, the junction contained 1 base not matched to a gene. CDR3: CASSSSGSSYNEQFF. CDR3 in DNA: TGCGCCAGCAGCTCTAGCGGGAGCTCCTACAATGAGCAGTTCTTC.

The chain is built from TRBV5-1 and TRBJ2-7; TRBD2 agrees at 11 bases. The germline CDR1 and CDR2 sequences are SGHRS and YFSETQ. The CDR3 is 16 residues long. V lost 1 base, J lost 0 bases, and 3 bases stayed unmatched. The CDR3 loop reads CASSLFGTSGSYEQYF. The CDR3 DNA reads as TGCGCCAGCAGCTTGTTCGGGACTAGCGGCTCCTACGAGCAGTACTTC.

The table lists this clone with a count of one. This rearrangement joins TRBV14 to TRBJ1-1, with 8 bases that match TRBD1. The CDR3 extends over 14 amino acids. The V and J ends lost 5 bases and 6 bases, in that order; junction bases with no gene match: 8. Germline CDR1 reads SGHDN; CDR2 reads FVKESK. CDR3 residues: CASSLGTGLSEAFF. The CDR3 DNA sequence: TGTGCCAGCAGCTTAGGGACAGGTCTTTCTGAAGCTTTCTTT.

J is TRBJ1-1 and V is TRBV4-1, with 7 bases lining up with TRBD1. The length of the CDR3 is 16 residues. The germline V gene has CDR1 MGHRA and CDR2 YSYEKL. V lost 1 base and J lost 5; bases outside the gene matches: 10. The CDR3 sequence is CASSQGTGSTNTEAFF. In DNA form, the CDR3 reads TGCGCCAGCAGCCAAGGGACAGGCTCAACGAATACTGAAGCTTTCTTT.

The chain employs TRBV2 and TRBJ2-7, with D possibly TRBD1 on 5 matching bases. Deletions cut 5 bases from V and 2 bases from J, with 7 bases between. This CDR3 has 12 amino acids. Per germline, CDR1 SNHLY and CDR2 FYNNEI. The CDR3 nucleotides read TGTGCCAGCAGTCAGGGCACCTACGAGCAGTACTTC. Its protein is CASSQGTYEQYF.

The chain joins TRBV30 to TRBJ1-6; D is undetermined. Germline values: CDR1 GTSNPN, CDR2 SVGIG (reference sequence). Trimming pared 7 bases from V and 6 bases from J, leaving 13 bases between. CDR3 length: 13 amino acids. The CDR3 loop reads CASKVQANSPLHF. CDR3 DNA: TGTGCCTCTAAGGTCCAGGCTAATTCACCCCTCCACTTT.

The gene calls are TRBV10-3 and TRBJ2-7; 9 bases are a match to TRBD2. Germline V gene sequence: CDR1 ENHRY, CDR2 SYGVKD. The CDR3 extends over 15 amino acids. Germline trimming cut 4 bases from V and 5 bases from J; bases unmatched to any gene: 9. CDR3 residues: CAISGASGDPNEQYF. CDR3 coding DNA: TGTGCCATCAGTGGGGCTAGCGGGGATCCCAACGAGCAGTACTTC.

The J gene is TRBJ1-3, the V gene TRBV30; maybe TRBD1 (5 bases). The CDR3 sequence is 16 residues long. Trimming shortened V by 4 bases and J by 2 bases, and 18 bases separated the two germline ends. Germline CDR1 is GTSNPN and CDR2 is SVGIG (reference sequence). CDR3 nucleotides: TGTGCCTGGACCCTTTGGCAGGGAACGACTGGAAACACCATATATTTT. The encoded protein is CAWTLWQGTTGNTIYF.

V usage is TRBV10-1 and J usage is TRBJ1-1, with 7 bases matching TRBD1. Per germline, CDR1 WNHNN and CDR2 SYGVQD (reference sequence). This CDR3 is 15 amino acids long. V gave up 6 bases and J gave up 4 bases; unmatched junction bases: 11. The CDR3 DNA is TGCGCCAGCAGCGCCAACAGGGGAAGCAGCACTGAAGCTTTCTTT. It yields the protein CASSANRGSSTEAFF.

The genes are TRBV5-4 and TRBJ1-6; 9 nucleotides align to TRBD1. Germline CDR1 and CDR2: SGHNT and YYREEE (reference sequence). CDR3 length equals 15 residues. J was trimmed by 10 bases and V by 3 bases; bases with no gene match: 8. The CDR3 loop is CASSWKGQGGSPLHF. In DNA form, the CDR3 reads TGTGCCAGCAGCTGGAAGGGACAGGGCGGATCACCCCTCCACTTT.

This chain connects TRBV19 to TRBJ2-7, with 9 bases matching TRBD1. The germline CDR1 and CDR2 sequences are LNHDA and SQIVND (reference sequence). J lost 6 bases, V lost 3 bases, and 3 bases had no gene match. The CDR3 totals 13 residues. The CDR3 is CASSITGGTEQYF. The CDR3 DNA reads as TGTGCCAGTAGTATTACAGGGGGCACCGAGCAGTACTTC.

The chain combines TRBV2 with TRBJ2-7; perhaps TRBD2 as D (5 bases). Germline V CDR1 and CDR2: SNHLY, FYNNEI. V lost 7 bases and J 9 bases, leaving 22 bases between the germline ends. This CDR3 comprises 14 residues. The CDR3 reads CASIPHAVRAGQYF. In DNA form, the CDR3 reads TGTGCCAGCATCCCGCACGCGGTCCGGGCGGGGCAGTACTTC.

The chain is built from TRBV7-2 and TRBJ2-1, with 10 bases aligning to TRBD2. Germline V gene data show CDR1 as SGHTA and CDR2 as FQGNSA. After removal of 2 bases from V and 0 bases from J, the junction contained 7 bases not matched to a gene. CDR3 size: 18 residues. This CDR3 is CASSLRLAGDLSYNEQFF. CDR3 DNA sequence: TGTGCCAGCAGCTTACGCCTAGCGGGGGACCTCTCCTACAATGAGCAGTTCTTC.

V is TRBV3-1 (or the pseudogene TRBV3-2) and J is TRBJ1-6; 10 positions agree with TRBD1. The CDR3 is made up of 15 amino acids. J lost 6 bases, V lost 6 bases, and 5 bases had no gene match. CDR1 is LGHDT and CDR2 is YNNKEL in the germline V gene (reference sequence). The CDR3 region has the DNA TGTGCCAGCAGTTTTGGACAGGGGGTTAATTCACCCCTCCACTTT. This codes for CASSFGQGVNSPLHF.

The rearrangement uses TRBV2 and TRBJ2-5; no reliable D call. The CDR3 extends over 16 amino acids. From germline, CDR1 is SNHLY and CDR2 FYNNEI. With 3 bases removed from V and 2 bases from J, the gap between germline ends came to 16 bases. The CDR3 protein is CASSEGRSIIQETQYF. The CDR3 DNA sequence: TGTGCCAGCAGTGAGGGCAGGTCTATAATTCAAGAGACCCAGTACTTC.

The V gene is TRBV5-1, the J gene TRBJ2-1, with a weak D call TRBD1 (5 bases). V shed 0 bases and J shed 7 bases, with 11 bases lying between them. Germline CDR1 SGHRS, CDR2 YFSETQ. The CDR3 is made up of 14 amino acids. The CDR3: CASSLGAPGNEQFF. The CDR3 DNA sequence: TGCGCCAGCAGCTTGGGTGCCCCAGGGAATGAGCAGTTCTTC.

The chain uses TRBV23-1 and TRBJ2-2; possible D gene TRBD1, 5 bases. TRBV23-1 is an ORF for which the function is uncertain. V was pared by 5 bases and J by 6 bases, with 10 bases between. This CDR3 region has 13 residues. The CDR3 region has the DNA TGCGCCAGCAGTAGCAGGGATGCCGGGGAGCTGTTTTTT. Translating gives CASSSRDAGELFF.

This clone is a singleton in its sample. The J gene is TRBJ1-1, the V gene TRBV15; TRBD1 matches at 9 bases. The V gene's germline CDR1 is LNHNV and CDR2 YYDKDF (reference sequence). The CDR3 spans 14 residues. Trimming took 3 bases from V and 3 from J; bases not matched to a gene: 2. DNA for the CDR3: TGTGCCACCAGCAGGGGGACAGGGTACACTGAAGCTTTCTTT. Amino acid sequence: CATSRGTGYTEAFF.